The TCR beta chain under discussion was sequenced for a study of T cell changes during pregnancy in multiple sclerosis. Trimming pared 7 bases from V and 2 bases from J, leaving 17 bases between. Germline V lookup: CDR1 MNHNY, CDR2 SVGAGI (reference sequence). This CDR3 is built from 16 residues. Using immunoSEQ multiplex PCR, the repertoire was profiled, and TCRdb retains in-frame clones only, with some absent. The sample shows under 40,000 clones, roughly nine tenths of them seen only once. This TCR was sampled from a female donor in good health, enrolled as a control in a pregnancy study. This material consisted of peripheral blood, taken in the third trimester of pregnancy. This rearrangement joins TRBV6-6 to TRBJ2-2; D might be TRBD2 (6 bases). In DNA, the CDR3 is TGTGCCAGCATCCCTAAGGGACTCACAAACACCGGGGAGCTGTTTTTT. Its translation is CASIPKGLTNTGELFF.